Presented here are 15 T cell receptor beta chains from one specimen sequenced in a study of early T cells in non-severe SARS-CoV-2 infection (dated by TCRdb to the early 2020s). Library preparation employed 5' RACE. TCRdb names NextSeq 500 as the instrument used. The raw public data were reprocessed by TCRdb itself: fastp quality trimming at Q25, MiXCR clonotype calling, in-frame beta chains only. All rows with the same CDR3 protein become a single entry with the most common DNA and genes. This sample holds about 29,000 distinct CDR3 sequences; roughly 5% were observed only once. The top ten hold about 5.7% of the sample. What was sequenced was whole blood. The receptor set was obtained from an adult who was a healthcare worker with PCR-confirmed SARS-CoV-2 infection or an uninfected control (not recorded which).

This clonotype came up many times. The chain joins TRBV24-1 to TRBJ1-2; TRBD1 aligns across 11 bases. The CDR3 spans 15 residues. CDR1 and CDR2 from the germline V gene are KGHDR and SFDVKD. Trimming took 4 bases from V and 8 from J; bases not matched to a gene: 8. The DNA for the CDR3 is TGTGCCACCAGTGACGGTGGACAGGGGGCTGGAGGCTACACCTTC. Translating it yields CATSDGGQGAGGYTF.

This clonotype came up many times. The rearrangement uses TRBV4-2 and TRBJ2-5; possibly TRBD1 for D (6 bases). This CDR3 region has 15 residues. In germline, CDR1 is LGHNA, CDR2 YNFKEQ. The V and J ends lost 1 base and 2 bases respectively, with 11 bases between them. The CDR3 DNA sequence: TGTGCCAGCAGCCAAGGAGCAGGGGATCAAGAGACCCAGTACTTC. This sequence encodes CASSQGAGDQETQYF.

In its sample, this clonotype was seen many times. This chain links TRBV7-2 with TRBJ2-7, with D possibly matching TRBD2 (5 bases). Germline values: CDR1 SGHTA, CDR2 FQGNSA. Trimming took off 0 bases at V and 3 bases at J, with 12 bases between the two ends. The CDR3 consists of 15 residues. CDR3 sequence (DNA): TGTGCCAGCAGCTTAGCCGGTAGCGACCTCTACGAGCAGTACTTC. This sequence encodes CASSLAGSDLYEQYF.

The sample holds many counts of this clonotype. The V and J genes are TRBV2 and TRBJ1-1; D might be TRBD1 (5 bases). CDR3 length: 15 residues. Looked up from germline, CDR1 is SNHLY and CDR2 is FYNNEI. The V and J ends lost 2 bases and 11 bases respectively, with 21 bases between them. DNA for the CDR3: TGTGCCAGCAGTGAACAAGTGGGACTGGTGAACGCGGCTTTCTTT. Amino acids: CASSEQVGLVNAAFF. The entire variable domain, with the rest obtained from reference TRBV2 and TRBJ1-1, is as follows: EPEVTQTPSHQVTQMGQEVILRCVPISNHLYFYWYRQILGQKVEFLVSFYNNEISEKSEIFDDQFSVERPDGSNFTLKIRSTKLEDSAMYFCASSEQVGLVNAAFFGQGTRLTVV.

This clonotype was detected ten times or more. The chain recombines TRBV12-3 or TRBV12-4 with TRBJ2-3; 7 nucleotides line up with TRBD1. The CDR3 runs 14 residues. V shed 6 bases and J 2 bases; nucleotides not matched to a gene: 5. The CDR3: CASSTQGVTDTQYF. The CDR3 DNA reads TGTGCCAGCAGCACCCAGGGGGTCACAGATACGCAGTATTTT.

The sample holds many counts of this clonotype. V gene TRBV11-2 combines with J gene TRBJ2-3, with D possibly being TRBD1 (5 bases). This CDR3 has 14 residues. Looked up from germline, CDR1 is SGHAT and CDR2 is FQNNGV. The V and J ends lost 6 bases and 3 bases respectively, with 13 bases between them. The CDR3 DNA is TGTGCCAGCAGAGGGGTCGGGCGGACAGATACGCAGTATTTT. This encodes CASRGVGRTDTQYF. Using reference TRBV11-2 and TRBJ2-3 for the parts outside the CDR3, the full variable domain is EAGVAQSPRYKIIEKRQSVAFWCNPISGHATLYWYQQILGQGPKLLIQFQNNGVVDDSQLPKDRFSAERLKGVDSTLKIQPAKLEDSAVYLCASRGVGRTDTQYFGPGTRLTVL.

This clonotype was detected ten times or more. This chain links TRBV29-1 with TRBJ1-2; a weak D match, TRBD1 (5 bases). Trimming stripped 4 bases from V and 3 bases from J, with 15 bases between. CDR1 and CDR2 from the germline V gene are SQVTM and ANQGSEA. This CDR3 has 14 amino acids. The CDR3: CSVAPGTADYGYTF. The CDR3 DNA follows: TGCAGCGTTGCCCCCGGGACGGCCGACTATGGCTACACCTTC.

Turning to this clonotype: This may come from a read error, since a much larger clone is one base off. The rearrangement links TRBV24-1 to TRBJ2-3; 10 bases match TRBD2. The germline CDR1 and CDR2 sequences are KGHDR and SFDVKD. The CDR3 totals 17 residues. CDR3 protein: CATSGLGLAGDTDSQYF. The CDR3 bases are TGTGCCACCAGTGGGCTCGGGCTAGCGGGGGACACAGATTCGCAGTATTTT.

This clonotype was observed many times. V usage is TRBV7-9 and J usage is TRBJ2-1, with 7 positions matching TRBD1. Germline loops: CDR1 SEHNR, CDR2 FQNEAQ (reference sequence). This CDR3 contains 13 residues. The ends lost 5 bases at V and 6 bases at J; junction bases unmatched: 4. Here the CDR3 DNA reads TGTGCCAGCAGCACCGCAGGGGGCAATGAGCAGTTCTTC. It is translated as CASSTAGGNEQFF.

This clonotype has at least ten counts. The CDR3 DNA reads as TGTGCCAGCAGCTTAGGGCTAGCGGGGTGGGACGAGCAGTACTTC. Amino acid sequence: CASSLGLAGWDEQYF. The chain couples TRBV7-2 to TRBJ2-7; 9 nucleotides agree with TRBD2. CDR3 size: 15 residues. Germline assignment: CDR1 SGHTA and CDR2 FQGNSA. Trimming cost V 1 base and J 5 bases; bases outside gene matches: 6.

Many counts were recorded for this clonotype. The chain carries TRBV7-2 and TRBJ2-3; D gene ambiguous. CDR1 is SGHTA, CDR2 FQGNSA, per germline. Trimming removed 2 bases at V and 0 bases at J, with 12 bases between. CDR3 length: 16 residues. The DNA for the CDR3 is TGTGCCAGCAGCTTAAGGGCCAAACCTAGCACAGATACGCAGTATTTT. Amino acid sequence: CASSLRAKPSTDTQYF.

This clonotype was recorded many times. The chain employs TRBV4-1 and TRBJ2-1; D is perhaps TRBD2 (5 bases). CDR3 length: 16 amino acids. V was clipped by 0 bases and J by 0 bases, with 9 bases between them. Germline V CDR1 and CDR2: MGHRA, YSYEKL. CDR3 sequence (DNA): TGCGCCAGCAGCCAAGATCCTAGCATCTCCTACAATGAGCAGTTCTTC. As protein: CASSQDPSISYNEQFF.

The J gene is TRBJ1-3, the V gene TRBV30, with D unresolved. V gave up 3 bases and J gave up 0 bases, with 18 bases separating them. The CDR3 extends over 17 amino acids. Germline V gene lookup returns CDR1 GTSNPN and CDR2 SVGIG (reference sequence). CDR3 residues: CAWRIKILQSSGNTIYF. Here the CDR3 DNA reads TGTGCCTGGAGAATCAAAATTCTACAGAGCTCTGGAAACACCATATATTTT. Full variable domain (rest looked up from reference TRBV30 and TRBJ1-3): SQTIHQWPATLVQPVGSPLSLECTVEGTSNPNLYWYRQAAGRGLQLLFYSVGIGQISSEVPQNLSASRPQDRQFILSSKKLLLSDSGFYLCAWRIKILQSSGNTIYFGEGSWLTVV.

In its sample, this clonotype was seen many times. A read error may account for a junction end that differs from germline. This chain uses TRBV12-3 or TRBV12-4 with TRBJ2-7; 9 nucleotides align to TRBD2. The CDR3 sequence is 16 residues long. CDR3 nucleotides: TGTGCCAGCAGTCTAGCGGGGCGGCAACTACGGGGCGAGCAGTACTTC. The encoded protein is CASSLAGRQLRGEQYF.

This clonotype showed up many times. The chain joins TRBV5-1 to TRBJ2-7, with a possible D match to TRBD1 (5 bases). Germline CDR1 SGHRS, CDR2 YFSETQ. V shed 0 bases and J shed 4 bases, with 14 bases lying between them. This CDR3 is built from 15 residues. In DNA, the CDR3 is TGCGCCAGCAGCTTGGGGCAGGGCCGGCTTTACGAGCAGTACTTC. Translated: CASSLGQGRLYEQYF.